This T cell receptor (beta chain) was recorded in a study of blood T cell repertoires in COVID-19 (TCRdb year 2020). About the study as a whole: Samples covering the acute and convalescent phases of COVID-19 were provided by collaborators in the United States, Italy and Spain. The material from the prospective study consisted of cDNA or gDNA derived from T cells, B-cell-depleted T cells, or PBMCs. A freely available public database, intended as a resource for researchers studying the immune response to SARS-CoV-2, is where the repertoires were released. The dataset comprised deeply sampled blood TCRbeta repertoires from subjects exposed to, actively infected with, or recovered from COVID-19. Samples were obtained from the ongoing ImmuneRACE study (first 160 participants) and from some 1,200 subjects provided by 6 global collaborators. The sample metadata nearly always contained a de-identified subject ID, COVID-19 status, age in years and sex. Where HLA class I and class II types were available, the types were taken from metadata supplied by the sample provider, not from assay-based typing. Findings and caveats that apply to the study as a whole: How much clinical and demographic metadata was included differed by source and by participant, and the metadata was provided uncurated.

In regard to this clone: Its antigen is unknown. No clone much larger than this one lies a single base away; base qualities are absent.

Each collaborating institution followed its own protocols to collect whole blood in K2EDTA tubes. For TCRbeta analysis, collaborator samples were shipped as frozen whole blood, as isolated PBMCs, or as DNA extracted from either sample type. The V end gives up 6 bases and the J end 4 bases, leaving 6 bases in the junction not matched to a gene. For CDR1 and CDR2, the germline V gene lists MNHEY and SVGAGI. The CDR3 contains 13 residues, cysteine and phenylalanine counted. CDR3 DNA is the only sequence kept; it has 39 bases, read in frame from the first base. TCRbeta CDR3 regions were amplified from genomic DNA by means of the immunoSEQ Assay, a bias-controlled multiplex PCR. Regarding the original processing steps: Within the assay, amplification of reference gene primers was used to estimate how many nucleated cells each sample contained. To quantify the absolute abundance of each unique TCRbeta CDR3 rearrangement, sequence reads were collapsed and filtered. For each sample, productive Simpson clonality was calculated by taking the square root of Simpson's diversity index across productive rearrangements. Not all clones reach the TCRdb copy of this immuneACCESS table, which keeps in-frame sequences only. Checked studies attribute under half of the gap to unresolved V genes and leave the rest unexplained. V and J calls and clone size come straight from that table; D and trimming were deduced from the DNA. The sample data list more than 120,000 clones, and about nine tenths of these were observed just once. The leading ten clones occupy 25% to 30% of the sample.

The clonotype comes from a human donor in a cohort sampled during active COVID-19. The chain is encoded by TRBV6-5 joined to TRBJ2-7; 7 central bases correspond to TRBD1. Sequenced input: peripheral blood. The DNA is TGTGCCAGCAGGGACGGACAGGCATACGAGCAGTACTTC. This is translated as CASRDGQAYEQYF.